The clone carrying this TCR beta chain was observed a single time. The data were obtained in a study of blood T cell repertoires in COVID-19. Clones were read by immunoSEQ multiplex PCR, and TCRdb kept only the in-frame ones, dropping some. The table has about 170,000 clones, around 83% seen once. CDR1 is MDHEN and CDR2 is SYDVKM in the germline V gene. The CDR3 is 16 amino acids. V was pared by 2 bases and J by 2 bases, with 14 bases between. Sequencing used peripheral blood. This chain connects TRBV28 to TRBJ2-3, with D maybe TRBD2 (6 bases). This TCR came from a woman aged 70-85 years who had recovered from COVID-19. The CDR3 DNA reads TGTGCCAGCAGTTTAAATTTCGGCGGGGCCACAGATACGCAGTATTTT. Translating it yields CASSLNFGGATDTQYF.